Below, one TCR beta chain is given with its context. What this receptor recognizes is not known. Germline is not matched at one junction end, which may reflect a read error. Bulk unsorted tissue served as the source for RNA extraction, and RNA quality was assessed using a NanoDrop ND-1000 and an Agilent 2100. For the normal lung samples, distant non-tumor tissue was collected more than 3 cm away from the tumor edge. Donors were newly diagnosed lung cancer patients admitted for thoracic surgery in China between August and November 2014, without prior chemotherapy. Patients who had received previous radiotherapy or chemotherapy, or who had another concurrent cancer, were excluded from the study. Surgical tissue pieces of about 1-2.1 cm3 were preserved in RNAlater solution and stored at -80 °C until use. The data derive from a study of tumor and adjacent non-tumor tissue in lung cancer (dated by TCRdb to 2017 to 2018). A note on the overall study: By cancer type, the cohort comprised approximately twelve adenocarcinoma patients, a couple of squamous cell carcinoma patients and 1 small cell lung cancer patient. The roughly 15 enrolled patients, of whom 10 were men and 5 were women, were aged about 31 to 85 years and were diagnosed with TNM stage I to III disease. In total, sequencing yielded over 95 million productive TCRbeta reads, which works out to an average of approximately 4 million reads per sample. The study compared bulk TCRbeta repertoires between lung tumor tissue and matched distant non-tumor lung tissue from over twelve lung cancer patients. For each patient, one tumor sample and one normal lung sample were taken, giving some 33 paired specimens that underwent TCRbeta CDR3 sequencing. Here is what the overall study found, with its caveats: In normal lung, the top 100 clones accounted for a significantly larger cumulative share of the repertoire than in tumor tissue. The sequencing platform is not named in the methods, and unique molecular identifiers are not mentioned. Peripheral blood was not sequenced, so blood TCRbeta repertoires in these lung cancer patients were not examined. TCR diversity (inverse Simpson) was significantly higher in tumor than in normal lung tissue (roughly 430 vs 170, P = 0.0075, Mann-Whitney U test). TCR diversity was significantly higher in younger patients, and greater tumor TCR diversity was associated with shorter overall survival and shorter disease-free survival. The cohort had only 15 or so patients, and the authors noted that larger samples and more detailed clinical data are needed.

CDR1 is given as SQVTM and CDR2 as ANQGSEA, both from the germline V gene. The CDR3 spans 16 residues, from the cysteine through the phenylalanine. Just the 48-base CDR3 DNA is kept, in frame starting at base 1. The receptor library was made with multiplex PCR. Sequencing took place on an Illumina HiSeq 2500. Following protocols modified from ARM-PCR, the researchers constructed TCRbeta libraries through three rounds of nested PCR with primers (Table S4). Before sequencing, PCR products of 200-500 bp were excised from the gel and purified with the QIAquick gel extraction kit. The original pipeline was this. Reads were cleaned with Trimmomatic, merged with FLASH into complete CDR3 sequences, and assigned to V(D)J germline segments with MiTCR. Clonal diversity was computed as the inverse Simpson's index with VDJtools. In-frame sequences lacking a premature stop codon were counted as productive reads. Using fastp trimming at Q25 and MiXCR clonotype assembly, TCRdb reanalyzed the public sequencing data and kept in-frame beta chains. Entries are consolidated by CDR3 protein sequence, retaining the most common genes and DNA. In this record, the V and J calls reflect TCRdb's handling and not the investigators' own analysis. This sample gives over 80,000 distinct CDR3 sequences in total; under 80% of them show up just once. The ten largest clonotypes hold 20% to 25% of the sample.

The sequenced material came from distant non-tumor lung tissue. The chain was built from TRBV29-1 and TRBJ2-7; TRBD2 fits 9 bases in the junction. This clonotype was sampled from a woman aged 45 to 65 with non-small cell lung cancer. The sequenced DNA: TGCGGCGTTGAAGGGGCTAGCGGGGCCCCGGGGACCGGGCAGTACTTC. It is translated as CGVEGASGAPGTGQYF.